The clone carrying this T cell receptor beta chain was detected a few times. Its cognate antigen is unknown. Per the germline V gene, CDR1 is SGHNT and CDR2 is YYREEE (reference sequence). The CDR3 is 15 amino acids. V dropped 1 base and J dropped 0 bases, with 9 bases sitting between them. Patients had blood sampled at baseline and again on cycle 4 day 1 and cycle 7 day 1. The data were produced by immunoSEQ multiplex PCR, yet TCRdb's version contains in-frame clones alone and is incomplete. The sample lists 45,000 to 70,000 clones, 83% occurring once. This specimen belongs to a study of OX40 agonist ivuxolimab in advanced cancers. Turning to the study itself: Hepatocellular carcinoma, melanoma, renal cell or head and neck cancer affected the dose-escalation patients. Study-wide results and caveats: The study found among the lowest clonal expansion in partial responders at 0.1-3.0 mg/kg.

The genes are TRBV5-4 and TRBJ2-3; D is unresolved. The source was CD4+ or CD8+ T cells sorted from blood, collected in a trial of the OX40 agonist ivuxolimab. The receptor was derived from an adult with an advanced solid tumor such as melanoma, head and neck, liver or kidney cancer. This CDR3 reads CASSLNIFSTDTQYF. CDR3 DNA sequence: TGTGCCAGCAGCTTGAATATATTTAGCACAGATACGCAGTATTTT.